This T cell receptor (beta chain) was captured by sequencing in a study of blood T cells in healthy people across ages. The V and J ends lost 4 bases and 6 bases, in that order; junction bases with no gene match: 16. The CDR3 loop spans 17 amino acids. Germline lookup yields CDR1 SGHNT and CDR2 YYREEE (reference sequence). With a J-beta primer mix and a sample-barcoded 5' primer, a second PCR ran about 6 to 11 cycles. In TCRdb, the 5' RACE reads were re-called with MiXCR into one record per CDR3 protein. The table includes just over 1 million distinct CDR3 sequences, around 45% detected once. The authors extracted at least 6 micrograms of total RNA per sample.

Sequencing used blood. The V call is TRBV5-4, the J call TRBJ2-1; 7 positions match TRBD2. The receptor was isolated from a woman aged 55 to 70 in good health. CDR3 loop: CASSGRVLEAIGNEQFF. CDR3 DNA: TGTGCCAGCAGCGGGAGGGTACTGGAAGCGATAGGCAATGAGCAGTTCTTC. Based on the CDR3 plus reference TRBV5-4 and TRBJ2-1, the full variable domain is ETGVTQSPTHLIKTRGQQVTLRCSSQSGHNTVSWYQQALGQGPQFIFQYYREEENGRGNFPPRFSGLQFPNYSSELNVNALELDDSALYLCASSGRVLEAIGNEQFFGPGTRLTVL.